This T cell receptor (beta chain) was recovered during a study of T cells in tuberculosis. Study observations and caveats: Shorter CDR3-alpha in active tuberculosis partly drove smaller distances. Selection depended on which cryopreserved specimens were available.

The table came from immunoSEQ multiplex PCR; TCRdb's copy has only in-frame clones and leaves some out. The sample lists some 40,000 clones, 95% occurring once. About this clone itself: What it binds is not known.

Looked up from germline, CDR1 is SGHRS and CDR2 is YFSETQ. The CDR3 has 17 amino acids. J lost 1 base, V lost 0 bases, and 8 bases had no gene match. The TCR originated in a donor aged 5-35 years with latent tuberculosis or without tuberculosis infection. Sequenced input: PBMCs. The chain combines TRBV5-1 with TRBJ2-5; TRBD2 aligns across 8 bases. The CDR3, as DNA: TGCGCCAGCAGCTTGGGCAGGCTAGCGGGCCCCCAAGAGACCCAGTACTTC. The encoded protein is CASSLGRLAGPQETQYF.